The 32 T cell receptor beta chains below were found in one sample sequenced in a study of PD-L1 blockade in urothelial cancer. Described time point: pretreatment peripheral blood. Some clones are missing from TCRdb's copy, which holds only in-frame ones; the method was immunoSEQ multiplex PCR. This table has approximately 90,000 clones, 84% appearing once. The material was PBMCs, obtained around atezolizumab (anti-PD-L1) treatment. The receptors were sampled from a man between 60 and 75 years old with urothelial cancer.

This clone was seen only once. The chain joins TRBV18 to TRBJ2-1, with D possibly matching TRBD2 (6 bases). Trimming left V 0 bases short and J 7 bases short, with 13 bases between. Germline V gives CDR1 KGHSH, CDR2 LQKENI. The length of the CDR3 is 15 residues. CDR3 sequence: CASSPPRASANEQFF. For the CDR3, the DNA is TGTGCCAGCTCACCACCGCGGGCTAGCGCAAATGAGCAGTTCTTC.

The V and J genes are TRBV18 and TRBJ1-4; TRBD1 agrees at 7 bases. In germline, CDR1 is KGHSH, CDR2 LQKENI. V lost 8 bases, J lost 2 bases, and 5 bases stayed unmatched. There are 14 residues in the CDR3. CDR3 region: CASGQGGTNEKLFF. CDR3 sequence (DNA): TGTGCCAGCGGCCAGGGGGGCACTAATGAAAAACTGTTTTTT.

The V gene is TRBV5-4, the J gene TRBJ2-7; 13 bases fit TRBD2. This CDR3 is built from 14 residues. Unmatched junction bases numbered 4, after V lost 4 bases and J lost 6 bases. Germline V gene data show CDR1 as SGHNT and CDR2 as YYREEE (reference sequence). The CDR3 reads CASSGTSGVGEQYF. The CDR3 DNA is TGTGCCAGCAGCGGGACTAGCGGGGTTGGCGAGCAGTACTTC.

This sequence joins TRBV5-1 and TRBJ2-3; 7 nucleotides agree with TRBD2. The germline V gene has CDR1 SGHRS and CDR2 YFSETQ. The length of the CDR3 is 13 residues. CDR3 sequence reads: CAGKREGTDTQYF. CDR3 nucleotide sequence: TGCGCTGGAAAACGGGAGGGCACAGATACGCAGTATTTT.

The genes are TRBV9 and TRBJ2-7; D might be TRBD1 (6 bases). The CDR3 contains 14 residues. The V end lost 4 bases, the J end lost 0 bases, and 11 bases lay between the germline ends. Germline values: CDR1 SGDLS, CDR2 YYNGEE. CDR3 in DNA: TGTGCCAGCAGCCTCGGACAGAGCTCCTACGAGCAGTACTTC. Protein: CASSLGQSSYEQYF.

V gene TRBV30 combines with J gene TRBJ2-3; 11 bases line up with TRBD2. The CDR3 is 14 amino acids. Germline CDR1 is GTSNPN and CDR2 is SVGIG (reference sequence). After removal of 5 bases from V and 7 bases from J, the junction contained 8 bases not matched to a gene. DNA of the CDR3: TGTGCCTGGCACATTAGCGGGGGGGCAAATACGCAGTATTTT. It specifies CAWHISGGANTQYF.

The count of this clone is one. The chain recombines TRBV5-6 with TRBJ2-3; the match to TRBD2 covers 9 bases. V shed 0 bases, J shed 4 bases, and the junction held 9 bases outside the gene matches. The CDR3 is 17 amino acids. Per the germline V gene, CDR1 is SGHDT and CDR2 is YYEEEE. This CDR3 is CASSLAFSGGQADTQYF. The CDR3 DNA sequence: TGTGCCAGCAGCTTGGCTTTTAGCGGGGGTCAGGCAGATACGCAGTATTTT.

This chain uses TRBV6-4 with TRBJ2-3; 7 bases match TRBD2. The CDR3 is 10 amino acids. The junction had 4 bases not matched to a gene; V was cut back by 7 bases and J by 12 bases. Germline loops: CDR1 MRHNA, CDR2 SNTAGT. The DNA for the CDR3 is TGTGCCAGCATCCCGGGACTACAGTATTTT. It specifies CASIPGLQYF.

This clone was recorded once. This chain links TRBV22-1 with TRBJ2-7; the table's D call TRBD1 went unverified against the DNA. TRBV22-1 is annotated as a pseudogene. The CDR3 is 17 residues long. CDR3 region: CPGSALLSSQGRNEQYF. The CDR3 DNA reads TGTCCTGGGAGCGCACTTTTATCAAGTCAGGGGCGGAACGAGCAGTACTTC.

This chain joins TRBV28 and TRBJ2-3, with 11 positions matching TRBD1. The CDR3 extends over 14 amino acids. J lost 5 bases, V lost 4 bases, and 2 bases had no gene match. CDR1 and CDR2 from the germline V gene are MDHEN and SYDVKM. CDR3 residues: CASSSGTGGDTQYF. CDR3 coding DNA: TGTGCCAGCAGTTCCGGGACAGGGGGAGATACGCAGTATTTT. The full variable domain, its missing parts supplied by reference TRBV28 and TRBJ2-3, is DVKVTQSSRYLVKRTGEKVFLECVQDMDHENMFWYRQDPGLGLRLIYFSYDVKMKEKGDIPEGYSVSREKKERFSLILESASTNQTSMYLCASSSGTGGDTQYFGPGTRLTVL.

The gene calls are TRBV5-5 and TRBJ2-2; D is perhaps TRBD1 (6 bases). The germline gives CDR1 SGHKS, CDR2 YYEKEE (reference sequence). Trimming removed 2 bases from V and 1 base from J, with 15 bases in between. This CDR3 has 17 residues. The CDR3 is CASSFRVTGQNTGELFF. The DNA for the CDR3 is TGTGCCAGCAGCTTTAGGGTGACAGGACAGAACACCGGGGAGCTGTTTTTT.

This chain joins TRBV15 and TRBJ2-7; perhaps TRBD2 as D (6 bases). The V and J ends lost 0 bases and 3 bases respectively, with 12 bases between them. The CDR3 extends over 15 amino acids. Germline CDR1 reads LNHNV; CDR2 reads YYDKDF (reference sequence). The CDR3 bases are TGTGCCACCAGCAGAGATCCCGGGAGAGACTACGAGCAGTACTTC. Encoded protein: CATSRDPGRDYEQYF. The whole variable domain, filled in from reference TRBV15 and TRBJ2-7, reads DAMVIQNPRYQVTQFGKPVTLSCSQTLNHNVMYWYQQKSSQAPKLLFHYYDKDFNNEADTPDNFQSRRPNTSFCFLDIRSPGLGDTAMYLCATSRDPGRDYEQYFGPGTRLTVT.

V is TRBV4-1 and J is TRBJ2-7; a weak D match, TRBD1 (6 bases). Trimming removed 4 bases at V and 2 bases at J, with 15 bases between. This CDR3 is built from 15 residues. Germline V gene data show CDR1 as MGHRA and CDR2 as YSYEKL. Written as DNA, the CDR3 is TGCGCCAGCAGCCGAGACAGGTCCGCCGCCTACGAGCAGTACTTC. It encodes CASSRDRSAAYEQYF.

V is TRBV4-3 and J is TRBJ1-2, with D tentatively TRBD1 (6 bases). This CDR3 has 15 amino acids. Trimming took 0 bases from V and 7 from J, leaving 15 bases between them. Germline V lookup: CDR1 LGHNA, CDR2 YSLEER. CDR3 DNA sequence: TGCGCCAGCAGCCAAGAACTCGGACAACAGGGTGGCTACACCTTC. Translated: CASSQELGQQGGYTF.

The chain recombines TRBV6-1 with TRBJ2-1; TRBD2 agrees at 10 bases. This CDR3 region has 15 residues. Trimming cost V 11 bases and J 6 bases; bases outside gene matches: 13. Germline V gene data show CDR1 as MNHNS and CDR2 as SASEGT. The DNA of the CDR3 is TGTGCCGGAGACGCGAAGCGGGAGGGCGGCAATGAGCAGTTCTTC. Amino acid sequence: CAGDAKREGGNEQFF.

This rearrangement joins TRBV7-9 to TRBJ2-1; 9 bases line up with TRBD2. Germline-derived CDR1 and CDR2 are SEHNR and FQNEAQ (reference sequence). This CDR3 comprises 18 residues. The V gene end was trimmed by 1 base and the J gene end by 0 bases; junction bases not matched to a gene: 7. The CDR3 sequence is CASSLELAGLSSYNEQFF. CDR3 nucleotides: TGTGCCAGCAGCTTAGAACTAGCGGGCTTGAGCTCCTACAATGAGCAGTTCTTC.

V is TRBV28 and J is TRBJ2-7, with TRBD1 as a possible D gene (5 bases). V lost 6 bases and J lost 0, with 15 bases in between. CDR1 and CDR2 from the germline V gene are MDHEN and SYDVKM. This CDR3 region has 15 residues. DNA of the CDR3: TGTGCCAGCAGGACCAGGGAATTGGGCTCCTACGAGCAGTACTTC. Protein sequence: CASRTRELGSYEQYF.

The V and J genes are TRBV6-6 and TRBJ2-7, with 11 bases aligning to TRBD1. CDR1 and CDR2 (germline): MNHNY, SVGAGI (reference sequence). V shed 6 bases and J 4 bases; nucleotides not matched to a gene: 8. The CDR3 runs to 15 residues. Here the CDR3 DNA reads TGTGCCAGCAGCCGTCGGGACAGGGGGGGGTACGAGCAGTACTTC. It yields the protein CASSRRDRGGYEQYF.

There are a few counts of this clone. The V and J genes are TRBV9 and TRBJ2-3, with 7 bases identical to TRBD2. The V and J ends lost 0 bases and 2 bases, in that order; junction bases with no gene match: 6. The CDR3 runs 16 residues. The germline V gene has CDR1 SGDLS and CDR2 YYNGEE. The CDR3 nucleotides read TGTGCCAGCAGCGTAGGGCCAGCGGGGTTCACAGATACGCAGTATTTT. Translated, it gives CASSVGPAGFTDTQYF.

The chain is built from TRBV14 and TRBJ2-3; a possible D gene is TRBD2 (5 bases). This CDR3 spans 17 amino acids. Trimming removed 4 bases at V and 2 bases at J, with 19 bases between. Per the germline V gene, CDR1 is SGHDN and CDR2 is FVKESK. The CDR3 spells CASSPQKSGVSTDTQYF. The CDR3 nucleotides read TGTGCCAGCAGCCCCCAAAAATCCGGGGTCTCCACAGATACGCAGTATTTT. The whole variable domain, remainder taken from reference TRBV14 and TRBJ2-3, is EAGVTQFPSHSVIEKGQTVTLRCDPISGHDNLYWYRRVMGKEIKFLLHFVKESKQDESGMPNNRFLAERTGGTYSTLKVQPAELEDSGVYFCASSPQKSGVSTDTQYFGPGTRLTVL.

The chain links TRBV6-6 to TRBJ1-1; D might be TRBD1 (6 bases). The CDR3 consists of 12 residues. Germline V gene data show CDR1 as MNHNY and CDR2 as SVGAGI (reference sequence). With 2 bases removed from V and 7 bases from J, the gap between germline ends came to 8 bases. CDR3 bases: TGTGCCAGCAGTTACCGGACAGTTGAAGCTTTCTTT. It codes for CASSYRTVEAFF.

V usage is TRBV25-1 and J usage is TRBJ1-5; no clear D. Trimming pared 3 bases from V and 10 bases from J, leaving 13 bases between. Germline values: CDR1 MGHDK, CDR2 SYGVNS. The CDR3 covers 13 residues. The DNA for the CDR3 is TGTGCCAGCAGTGATTCCCGCGGCGAACCCCAGCATTTT. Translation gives CASSDSRGEPQHF.

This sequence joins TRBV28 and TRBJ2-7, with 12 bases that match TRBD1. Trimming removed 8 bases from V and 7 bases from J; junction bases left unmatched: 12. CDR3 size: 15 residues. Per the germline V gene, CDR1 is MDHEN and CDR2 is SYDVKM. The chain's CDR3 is CASDPPGQGAGEQYF. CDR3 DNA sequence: TGTGCCAGCGACCCTCCGGGACAGGGGGCTGGGGAGCAGTACTTC.

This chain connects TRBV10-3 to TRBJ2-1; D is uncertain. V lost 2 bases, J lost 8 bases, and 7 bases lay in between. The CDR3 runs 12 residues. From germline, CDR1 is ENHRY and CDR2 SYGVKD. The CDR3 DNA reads TGTGCCATCAGTGAGGAGCGCTATGAGCAGTTCTTC. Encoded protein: CAISEERYEQFF.

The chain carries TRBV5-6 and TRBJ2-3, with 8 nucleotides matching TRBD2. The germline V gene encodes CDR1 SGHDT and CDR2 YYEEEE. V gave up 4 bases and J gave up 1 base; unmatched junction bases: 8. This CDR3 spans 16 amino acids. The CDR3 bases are TGTGCCAGCAGCCCCCTAGCGGGCGGGGGCACAGATACGCAGTATTTT. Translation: CASSPLAGGGTDTQYF.

The CDR3 loop is CASSLGLGHNYGYTF. In nucleotides, the CDR3 is TGCGCCAGCAGCTTGGGACTGGGACACAACTATGGCTACACCTTC. The chain has TRBV5-1 and TRBJ1-2; D possibly corresponds to TRBD1 (6 bases). Germline V lookup: CDR1 SGHRS, CDR2 YFSETQ. V was shortened by 0 bases and J by 2 bases, with 11 bases between the two germline ends. CDR3 length: 15 amino acids.

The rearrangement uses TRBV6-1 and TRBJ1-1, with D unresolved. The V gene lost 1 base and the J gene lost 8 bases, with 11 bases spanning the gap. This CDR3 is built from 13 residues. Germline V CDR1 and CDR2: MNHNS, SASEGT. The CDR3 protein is CASSEGQSSEAFF. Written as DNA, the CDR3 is TGTGCCAGCAGTGAAGGGCAGTCTTCAGAAGCTTTCTTT.

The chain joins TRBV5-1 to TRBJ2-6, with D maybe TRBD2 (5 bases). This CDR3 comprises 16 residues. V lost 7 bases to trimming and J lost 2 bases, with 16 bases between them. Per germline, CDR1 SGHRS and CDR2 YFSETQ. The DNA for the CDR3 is TGCGCCAGCCGTCCTAGTCCCGGGGCTGGGGCCAACGTCCTGACTTTC. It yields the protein CASRPSPGAGANVLTF.

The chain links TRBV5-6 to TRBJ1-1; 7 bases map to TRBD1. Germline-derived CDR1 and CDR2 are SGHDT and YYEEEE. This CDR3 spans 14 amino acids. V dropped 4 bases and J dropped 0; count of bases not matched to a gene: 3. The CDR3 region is CASSLTGLNTEAFF. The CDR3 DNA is TGTGCCAGCAGCCTGACAGGGTTGAACACTGAAGCTTTCTTT.

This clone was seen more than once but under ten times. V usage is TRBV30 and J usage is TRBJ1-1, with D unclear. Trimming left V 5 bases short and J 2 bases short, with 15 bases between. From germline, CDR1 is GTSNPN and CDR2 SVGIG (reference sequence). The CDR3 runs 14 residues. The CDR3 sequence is CAWAAPGRNTEAFF. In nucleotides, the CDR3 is TGTGCCTGGGCTGCCCCAGGAAGAAACACTGAAGCTTTCTTT.

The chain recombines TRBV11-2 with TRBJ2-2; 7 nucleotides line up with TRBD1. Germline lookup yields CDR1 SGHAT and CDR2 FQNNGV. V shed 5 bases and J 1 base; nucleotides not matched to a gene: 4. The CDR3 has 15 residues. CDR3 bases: TGTGCCAGCAGCCTACAGGGGCTGAACACCGGGGAGCTGTTTTTT. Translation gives CASSLQGLNTGELFF.

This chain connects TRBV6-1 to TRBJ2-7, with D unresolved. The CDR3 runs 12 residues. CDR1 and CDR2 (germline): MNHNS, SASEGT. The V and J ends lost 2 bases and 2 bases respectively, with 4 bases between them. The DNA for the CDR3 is TGTGCCAGCAGTGAATACACCTACGAGCAGTACTTC. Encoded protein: CASSEYTYEQYF.